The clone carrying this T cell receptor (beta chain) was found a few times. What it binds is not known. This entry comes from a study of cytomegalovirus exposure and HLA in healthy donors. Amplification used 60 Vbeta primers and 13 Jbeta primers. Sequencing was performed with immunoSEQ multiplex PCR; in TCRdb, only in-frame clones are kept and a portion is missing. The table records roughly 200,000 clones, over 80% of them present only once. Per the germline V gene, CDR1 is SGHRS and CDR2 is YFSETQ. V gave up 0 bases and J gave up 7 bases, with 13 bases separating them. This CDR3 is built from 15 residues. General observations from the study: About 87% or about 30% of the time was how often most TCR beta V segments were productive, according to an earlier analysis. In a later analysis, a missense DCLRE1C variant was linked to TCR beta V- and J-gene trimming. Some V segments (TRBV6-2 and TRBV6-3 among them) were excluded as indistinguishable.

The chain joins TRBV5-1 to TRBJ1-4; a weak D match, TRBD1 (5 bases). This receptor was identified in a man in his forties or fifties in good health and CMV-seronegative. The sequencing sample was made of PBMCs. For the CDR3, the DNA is TGCGCCAGCAGCTTGGGGGCAGGGAGGGGTGAAAAACTGTTTTTT. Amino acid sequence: CASSLGAGRGEKLFF.